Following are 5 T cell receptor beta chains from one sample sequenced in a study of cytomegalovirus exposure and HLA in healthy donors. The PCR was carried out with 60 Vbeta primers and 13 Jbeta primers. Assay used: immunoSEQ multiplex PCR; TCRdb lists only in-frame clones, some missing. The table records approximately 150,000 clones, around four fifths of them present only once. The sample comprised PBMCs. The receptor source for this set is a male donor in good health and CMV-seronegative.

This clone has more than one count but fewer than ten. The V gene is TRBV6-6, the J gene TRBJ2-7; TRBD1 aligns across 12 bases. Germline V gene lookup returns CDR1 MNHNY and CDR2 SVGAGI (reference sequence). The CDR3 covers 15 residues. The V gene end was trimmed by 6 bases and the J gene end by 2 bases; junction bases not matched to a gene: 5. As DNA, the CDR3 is TGTGCCAGCAGGGAAGGGACAGGGGGCCCCTACGAGCAGTACTTC. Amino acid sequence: CASREGTGGPYEQYF.

This CDR3 reads CSVESPDRAYGYTF. In DNA form, the CDR3 reads TGCAGCGTTGAATCTCCGGACAGGGCCTATGGCTACACCTTC. This chain links TRBV29-1 with TRBJ1-2, with TRBD1 matching 8 bases. The CDR3 has 14 residues. V was clipped by 2 bases and J by 4 bases; unmatched bases: 6. Germline V lookup: CDR1 SQVTM, CDR2 ANQGSEA.

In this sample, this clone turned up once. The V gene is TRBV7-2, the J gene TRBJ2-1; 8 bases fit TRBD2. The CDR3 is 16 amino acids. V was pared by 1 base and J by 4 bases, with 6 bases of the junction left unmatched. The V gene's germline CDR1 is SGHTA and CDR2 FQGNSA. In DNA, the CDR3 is TGTGCCAGCAGCTTAGTGGCGCGGGAGGTATACAATGAGCAGTTCTTC. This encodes CASSLVAREVYNEQFF.

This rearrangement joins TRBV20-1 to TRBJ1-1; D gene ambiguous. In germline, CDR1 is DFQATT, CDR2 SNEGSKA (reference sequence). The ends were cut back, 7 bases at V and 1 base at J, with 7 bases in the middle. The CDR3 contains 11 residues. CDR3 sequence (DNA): TGCAGTGTTGGAGGGAACACTGAAGCTTTCTTT. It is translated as CSVGGNTEAFF.

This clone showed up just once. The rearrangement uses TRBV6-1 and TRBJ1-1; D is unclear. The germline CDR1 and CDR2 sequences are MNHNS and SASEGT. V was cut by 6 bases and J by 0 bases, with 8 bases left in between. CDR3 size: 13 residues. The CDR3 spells CASRQTLNTEAFF. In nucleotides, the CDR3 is TGTGCCAGCAGACAGACCTTGAACACTGAAGCTTTCTTT.